These 25 T cell receptor beta chains were sequenced from one sample in a study of beta chain features in type 1 diabetes. Study-wide points: Type 1 diabetes patients had moderately but significantly shorter TCRB CDR3s in all four CD4+ subsets.

Expressed TCRB transcripts were sequenced after all isolated RNA was converted to cDNA. Data came from immunoSEQ multiplex PCR; TCRdb stores just in-frame clones and leaves some out. Here the sample spans more than 300,000 clones, 7% to 10% being singletons. Antigens for these TCRs are unknown. The sequencing sample was made of central memory CD4+ T cells from blood. These TCRs come from a man aged 25-40 years with type 1 diabetes.

The chain carries TRBV6-6 and TRBJ2-1; 7 positions agree with TRBD1. Germline lookup yields CDR1 MNHNY and CDR2 SVGAGI (reference sequence). Trimming took 9 bases from V and 0 from J; bases not matched to a gene: 5. The CDR3 runs 14 residues. The CDR3 here is CASRTGPSYNEQFF. The CDR3, as DNA: TGTGCCAGTCGGACAGGACCCTCCTACAATGAGCAGTTCTTC.

Regarding this clone: One junction end disagrees with the germline gene, perhaps due to a read error. The chain joins TRBV19 to TRBJ2-5; no clear D gene. This CDR3 is 11 amino acids long. From germline, CDR1 is LNHDA and CDR2 SQIVND (reference sequence). The CDR3 DNA follows: TGTGCCAGTCGTATCGGAGAGACCCAGTACTTC. Amino acid sequence: CASRIGETQYF.

Worth noting for this clone: Other DNA sequences of this sample code for an identical CDR3. This rearrangement joins TRBV14 to TRBJ2-7; weak D call: TRBD1 (6 bases). The germline CDR1 and CDR2 sequences are SGHDN and FVKESK. V lost 4 bases, J lost 3 bases, and 7 bases lay in between. This CDR3 region has 12 residues. CDR3 nucleotide sequence: TGTGCCAGCAGCCTACAGGGCTACGAGCAGTACTTC. Protein product: CASSLQGYEQYF. The full variable domain, with the rest looked up from reference TRBV14 and TRBJ2-7, is EAGVTQFPSHSVIEKGQTVTLRCDPISGHDNLYWYRRVMGKEIKFLLHFVKESKQDESGMPNNRFLAERTGGTYSTLKVQPAELEDSGVYFCASSLQGYEQYFGPGTRLTVT.

This rearrangement joins TRBV7-9 to TRBJ2-3, with 10 bases lining up with TRBD2. With V trimmed by 3 bases and J by 2 bases, 5 bases remained unmatched. This CDR3 region has 16 residues. CDR1 and CDR2 from the germline V gene are SEHNR and FQNEAQ (reference sequence). In nucleotides, the CDR3 is TGTGCCAGCAGCTTTCTAGCGGGGGCCAACACAGATACGCAGTATTTT. Translation gives CASSFLAGANTDTQYF. Full variable domain (remainder filled in from reference TRBV7-9 and TRBJ2-3): DTGVSQNPRHKITKRGQNVTFRCDPISEHNRLYWYRQTLGQGPEFLTYFQNEAQLEKSRLLSDRFSAERPKGSFSTLEIQRTEQGDSAMYLCASSFLAGANTDTQYFGPGTRLTVL.

V gene TRBV7-9 combines with J gene TRBJ2-1; possibly TRBD1 or TRBD2 for D (5 bases each). V dropped 3 bases and J dropped 9 bases, with 12 bases sitting between them. CDR1 SEHNR and CDR2 FQNEAQ come from the germline V gene (reference sequence). The length of the CDR3 is 13 residues. Here the CDR3 reads CASSFTLGVEQFF. CDR3 DNA sequence: TGTGCCAGCAGCTTCACGCTGGGGGTTGAGCAGTTCTTC.

This clone was seen only a few times. V gene TRBV19 combines with J gene TRBJ2-5, with 7 nucleotides matching TRBD1. The CDR3 has 14 residues. V dropped 6 bases and J dropped 3; count of bases not matched to a gene: 7. Germline-derived CDR1 and CDR2 are LNHDA and SQIVND (reference sequence). CDR3 DNA: TGTGCCAGTAGCCTTGGGACAGCCAAAGAGACCCAGTACTTC. This codes for CASSLGTAKETQYF.

The chain uses TRBV5-6 and TRBJ1-3, with a weak D call TRBD1 (5 bases). The CDR3 contains 16 residues. Trimming took 2 bases from V and 4 from J, leaving 16 bases between them. Germline V gives CDR1 SGHDT, CDR2 YYEEEE. CDR3 DNA sequence: TGTGCCAGCAGCTTTCAGGGATTCCTGGGCGGAAACACCATATATTTT. It translates to CASSFQGFLGGNTIYF.

V gene TRBV9 combines with J gene TRBJ2-1; D not certain. V lost 4 bases to trimming and J lost 7 bases, with 18 bases between them. Germline CDR1 reads SGDLS; CDR2 reads YYNGEE. This CDR3 spans 15 amino acids. CDR3 in amino acids: CASSPGRVIGNEQFF. As DNA, the CDR3 is TGTGCCAGCAGCCCCGGTCGCGTAATAGGGAATGAGCAGTTCTTC.

This clone has more than one count but fewer than ten. The rearrangement joins TRBV9 to TRBJ1-4; D not certain. Germline V CDR1 and CDR2: SGDLS, YYNGEE. CDR3 length: 15 residues. The germline V and J ends were trimmed by 4 bases and 8 bases, with 18 bases remaining between them. CDR3 sequence (DNA): TGTGCCAGCAGCCCTTCGGGTTCGGCCCGGGAAAAACTGTTTTTT. Protein product: CASSPSGSAREKLFF.

The chain links TRBV7-2 to TRBJ1-5, with 8 nucleotides matching TRBD1. The germline gives CDR1 SGHTA, CDR2 FQGNSA. The junction had 2 bases not matched to a gene; V was cut back by 3 bases and J by 1 base. The CDR3 runs 15 residues. As DNA, the CDR3 is TGTGCCAGCAGCTTGGGGACAGGAAGCAATCAGCCCCAGCATTTT. This sequence encodes CASSLGTGSNQPQHF.

The rearrangement uses TRBV6-5 and TRBJ2-2; D may be TRBD1 or TRBD2 (5 bases each). The germline V and J ends were trimmed by 6 bases and 7 bases, with 12 bases remaining between them. The CDR3 contains 13 residues. Germline V gene sequence: CDR1 MNHEY, CDR2 SVGAGI. The CDR3 coding sequence is TGTGCCAGCAGGAGTAGGGGAGTCGGGGAGCTGTTTTTT. Translating gives CASRSRGVGELFF.

The chain has TRBV11-2 and TRBJ1-2, with D possibly being TRBD1 (5 bases). Germline CDR1 and CDR2: SGHAT and FQNNGV. Trimming pared 2 bases from V and 8 bases from J, leaving 12 bases between. This CDR3 is 13 amino acids long. The DNA for the CDR3 is TGTGCCAGCAGCTTAACTCTGGGGGGAGGCTACACCTTC. It specifies CASSLTLGGGYTF.

This clone turned up a few times. V usage is TRBV30 and J usage is TRBJ2-3; D unresolved. V lost 0 bases and J 1 base, leaving 5 bases between the germline ends. Germline V gene lookup returns CDR1 GTSNPN and CDR2 SVGIG (reference sequence). The CDR3 spans 13 residues. The CDR3: CAWSVSRTDTQYF. In DNA, the CDR3 is TGTGCCTGGAGTGTAAGCCGCACAGATACGCAGTATTTT.

The gene calls are TRBV28 and TRBJ2-7; 7 bases match TRBD2. The germline gives CDR1 MDHEN, CDR2 SYDVKM. There are 14 residues in the CDR3. V lost 5 bases to trimming and J lost 7 bases; unmatched junction nucleotides: 11. DNA for the CDR3: TGTGCCAGCAGTCTACACTTTCCGGGGGGAGAGCAGTACTTC. Translated: CASSLHFPGGEQYF.

This clone was seen many times. The rearrangement links TRBV10-3 to TRBJ1-6; no reliable D call. CDR1 ENHRY and CDR2 SYGVKD come from the germline V gene. CDR3 length equals 13 residues. This chain's CDR3 is CGSSQQLNSPLHF. CDR3 DNA: TGTGGGAGCTCCCAACAGTTAAATTCACCCCTCCACTTT.

This clone was counted many times. The rearrangement joins TRBV7-2 to TRBJ1-2; 10 positions agree with TRBD1. This CDR3 has 16 amino acids. The germline V gene encodes CDR1 SGHTA and CDR2 FQGNSA. V lost 0 bases to trimming and J lost 6 bases; unmatched junction nucleotides: 7. For the CDR3, the DNA is TGTGCCAGCAGCTTAGCGCAAGGCGGACAGGGGGATGGCTACACCTTC. This encodes CASSLAQGGQGDGYTF.

This clone was seen a few times. V is TRBV27 and J is TRBJ2-3; no reliable D call. The CDR3 is made up of 15 amino acids. CDR1 is MNHEY and CDR2 is SMNVEV in the germline V gene (reference sequence). Trimming shortened V by 7 bases and J by 0 bases, and 14 bases separated the two germline ends. CDR3 region: CASTLVSTSTDTQYF. The CDR3 DNA reads TGTGCCAGCACCCTCGTTTCGACTAGCACAGATACGCAGTATTTT.

J is TRBJ1-2 and V is TRBV15; 8 nucleotides match TRBD1. This CDR3 is 15 amino acids long. Germline CDR1 is LNHNV and CDR2 is YYDKDF (reference sequence). J was trimmed by 7 bases and V by 0 bases; bases with no gene match: 7. CDR3 region: CATSRDRTGSGGYTF. The CDR3 region has the DNA TGTGCCACCAGCAGAGATCGGACAGGGAGCGGTGGCTACACCTTC.

This clone turned up a few times. The chain has TRBV9 and TRBJ1-2; TRBD1 matches 7 bases. V shed 6 bases and J 1 base; nucleotides not matched to a gene: 3. The CDR3 covers 13 residues. CDR1 SGDLS and CDR2 YYNGEE come from the germline V gene. CDR3 loop: CASTRDSNYGYTF. The CDR3, as DNA: TGTGCCAGCACCCGGGACAGTAACTATGGCTACACCTTC.

In its sample, this clone was seen a few times. This rearrangement joins TRBV18 to TRBJ2-3, with a weak D call TRBD1 (6 bases). Germline CDR1 reads KGHSH; CDR2 reads LQKENI. The CDR3 length is 17 residues. Trimming removed 4 bases from V and 0 bases from J, with 17 bases in between. This chain's CDR3 is CASSRLQGSPSTDTQYF. CDR3 in DNA: TGTGCCAGCTCACGATTGCAGGGGAGCCCTAGCACAGATACGCAGTATTTT.

J is TRBJ2-3 and V is TRBV5-1, with no clear D. V lost 0 bases to trimming and J lost 2 bases, with 19 bases between them. Germline V CDR1 and CDR2: SGHRS, YFSETQ. This CDR3 comprises 18 residues. The DNA of the CDR3 is TGCGCCAGCAGCTTGGCCGTTACGAACTCCTATTACACAGATACGCAGTATTTT. Residues: CASSLAVTNSYYTDTQYF.

The chain couples TRBV19 to TRBJ2-5; D gene ambiguous. Trimming removed 7 bases at V and 5 bases at J, with 20 bases between. The V gene's germline CDR1 is LNHDA and CDR2 SQIVND (reference sequence). The CDR3 runs 15 residues. The CDR3 DNA is TGTGCCAGTAAAGAGTGGCAGGCCGGACGTGAGACCCAGTACTTC. Translating it yields CASKEWQAGRETQYF.

This clone was counted only a few times. V usage is TRBV5-1 and J usage is TRBJ2-6; D perhaps matches TRBD1 (6 bases). The V gene's germline CDR1 is SGHRS and CDR2 YFSETQ. The CDR3 is 16 residues long. Deletions cut 6 bases from V and 0 bases from J, with 13 bases between. The CDR3 DNA sequence: TGCGCCAGCAAAGAGGGGGACACCTCTGGGGCCAACGTCCTGACTTTC. This encodes CASKEGDTSGANVLTF.

Many counts were recorded for this clone. The chain carries TRBV2 and TRBJ2-7, with D hard to call. The CDR3 covers 11 residues. Germline lookup yields CDR1 SNHLY and CDR2 FYNNEI. V shed 7 bases and J shed 3 bases, with 7 bases lying between them. The CDR3 here is CASTLHYEQYF. The CDR3, as DNA: TGTGCCAGCACCCTACACTACGAGCAGTACTTC.

This clone was detected a few times. The chain recombines TRBV25-1 with TRBJ1-2, with D unclear. The germline CDR1 and CDR2 sequences are MGHDK and SYGVNS. Deletions cut 7 bases from V and 7 bases from J, with 7 bases between. The CDR3 covers 10 residues. The chain's CDR3 is CASKEFGYTF. CDR3 nucleotides: TGTGCCAGCAAGGAGTTTGGCTACACCTTC.